This T cell receptor (beta chain) came from a study of blood T cell repertoires in COVID-19. V was clipped by 5 bases and J by 0 bases, with 26 bases between them. CDR1 is PRHDT and CDR2 is FYEKMQ in the germline V gene (reference sequence). The CDR3 has 20 amino acids. This table comes from immunoSEQ multiplex PCR, and its TCRdb copy is limited to in-frame clones, with some not included. The sample carries more than 200,000 clones, roughly 84% recorded once. Participants, about 18 to 90 years old, spanned approximately 25 US areas. J is TRBJ1-3 and V is TRBV13; D possibly corresponds to TRBD1 (6 bases). Sequenced input: PBMCs or T cells enriched from blood (not recorded which). The origin of this receptor is a man aged 25 to 40 in a cohort exposed to, infected with or recovered from COVID-19 (not recorded which). In DNA form, the CDR3 reads TGTGCCAGCAGCCAAGTCCCGGGACATAAACCCGGGGACTCTGGAAACACCATATATTTT. Translating it yields CASSQVPGHKPGDSGNTIYF. Variable domain in full (rest from reference TRBV13 and TRBJ1-3): AAGVIQSPRHLIKEKRETATLKCYPIPRHDTVYWYQQGPGQDPQFLISFYEKMQSDKGSIPDRFSAQQFSDYHSELNMSSLELGDSALYFCASSQVPGHKPGDSGNTIYFGEGSWLTVV.